This is a list of T cell receptor beta chains from one sample in a study of T-cell memory formation after mild COVID-19. TCRdb re-derived calls from the 5' RACE reads in MiXCR, one entry per CDR3 protein. The table shows 300,000 to 400,000 distinct CDR3 sequences, with around 28% occurring only once. The material sequenced was PBMCs or a T cell subset sorted from them (not recorded which). These receptors were collected from an adult woman who had mild COVID-19 (a few samples of this study predate the infection). Cell type and time point are not known. The CDR3 runs from the conserved cysteine through the conserved F or W. A D gene is named only where the DNA matches it firmly. Clone size is given for some rows only: seen once, a few or many times, or a class if the clone is expanded.

TRBJ2-1	few	TRBV15	TRBD2	CATSSGGAYNEQFF	TGTGCCACCAGCTCCGGGGGGGCCTACAATGAGCAGTTCTTC
TRBJ2-5	many	TRBV12-3/TRBV12-4	NA	CASSTRETQYF	TGTGCCAGCAGTACTCGGGAGACCCAGTACTTC
TRBJ1-5	NA	TRBV2	NA	CASSGGGWGEPQHF	TGTGCCAGCAGTGGAGGGGGTTGGGGCGAGCCCCAGCATTTT
TRBJ2-1	few	TRBV6-5	NA	CASSVEARGNEQFF	TGTGCCAGCAGCGTAGAAGCCAGGGGCAATGAGCAGTTCTTC
TRBJ2-3	NA	TRBV29-1	NA	CSVEADRSTDTQYF	TGCAGCGTTGAGGCAGACAGAAGCACAGATACGCAGTATTTT
TRBJ1-2	NA	TRBV9	TRBD1	CASSRRTGGFDYGYTF	TGTGCCAGCAGCCGCCGCACAGGGGGCTTCGACTATGGCTACACCTTC
TRBJ2-1	NA	TRBV7-8	NA	CASSLWHSNNEQFF	TGTGCCAGCAGCTTATGGCACTCAAACAATGAGCAGTTCTTC
TRBJ1-2	NA	TRBV2	NA	CASSGQPRYGYTF	TGTGCCAGCAGTGGACAGCCACGCTATGGCTACACCTTC
TRBJ2-5	many	TRBV5-1	NA	CASSFFAQETQYF	TGCGCCAGCAGCTTCTTCGCACAAGAGACCCAGTACTTC
TRBJ2-1	few	TRBV29-1	TRBD1	CSVRDRVNEQFF	TGCAGCGTACGGGACAGGGTGAATGAGCAGTTCTTC
TRBJ1-1	few	TRBV3-1	NA	CASSQDVRTEAFF	TGTGCCAGCAGCCAAGATGTAAGAACTGAAGCTTTCTTT
TRBJ2-5	NA	TRBV5-6	NA	CASTSGARETQYF	TGTGCCAGCACCTCAGGGGCCCGGGAGACCCAGTACTTC
TRBJ2-1	NA	TRBV20-1	NA	CSPGAPYNEQFF	TGCAGTCCGGGGGCTCCCTACAATGAGCAGTTCTTC
TRBJ2-3	NA	TRBV19	TRBD2	CASSLRGVGDTQYF	TGTGCCAGTAGCCTTCGGGGGGTTGGAGATACGCAGTATTTT
TRBJ2-1	few	TRBV9	NA	CASSEGNREQFF	TGTGCCAGCAGCGAGGGTAACAGAGAGCAGTTCTTC
TRBJ2-1	NA	TRBV20-1	TRBD2	CSASRAGWDNEQFF	TGCAGTGCTAGCAGAGCGGGGTGGGACAATGAGCAGTTCTTC
TRBJ1-5	few	TRBV6-5	TRBD1	CACGQGYNQPQHF	TGTGCCTGCGGACAGGGGTATAATCAGCCCCAGCATTTT
TRBJ2-7	NA	TRBV19	NA	CASSIAGTYEQYF	TGTGCCAGTAGTATCGCCGGGACCTACGAGCAGTACTTC
TRBJ1-2	NA	TRBV5-1	NA	CASSLGKNGYTF	TGCGCCAGCAGCCTGGGGAAAAATGGCTACACCTTC
TRBJ2-3	NA	TRBV10-3	NA	CAISDPGGTDTQYF	TGTGCCATCAGTGACCCCGGGGGCACAGATACGCAGTATTTT
TRBJ2-1	NA	TRBV12-3/TRBV12-4	NA	CASSLKVYNEQFF	TGTGCCAGCAGTTTAAAGGTTTACAATGAGCAGTTCTTC
TRBJ2-7	once	TRBV7-7	NA	CASSPHPLVSAAYEQYF	TGTGCTAGCAGCCCTCACCCCCTGGTCAGCGCCGCGTACGAGCAGTACTTC
TRBJ2-1	NA	TRBV27	NA	CASRPREGDEQFF	TGTGCCAGCAGACCACGTGAGGGGGATGAGCAGTTCTTC
TRBJ1-1	few	TRBV2	NA	CASSELGAGQGPFIWSTEAFF	TGTGCCAGCAGTGAACTGGGGGCGGGGCAGGGCCCATTTATTTGGAGCACTGAAGCTTTCTTT
TRBJ2-3	NA	TRBV6-2/TRBV6-3	TRBD2	CASSTPGLGPDTQYF	TGTGCCAGCAGTACCCCCGGACTAGGACCAGATACGCAGTATTTT
TRBJ2-3	NA	TRBV2	NA	CAGRYGSTDTQYF	TGTGCCGGTAGATACGGGTCCACAGATACGCAGTATTTT
TRBJ1-1	few	TRBV5-5	NA	CASSLWGSPEAFF	TGTGCCAGCAGCTTGTGGGGGTCCCCTGAAGCTTTCTTT
TRBJ2-1	few	TRBV7-2	NA	CASSLPPGAGSGQFF	TGTGCCAGCAGCTTACCTCCGGGGGCAGGGAGTGGGCAGTTCTTC
TRBJ1-1	NA	TRBV5-5	NA	CASSLAGGAWSTEAFF	TGTGCCAGCAGCTTGGCCGGGGGGGCTTGGAGCACTGAAGCTTTCTTT
TRBJ2-3	few	TRBV5-5	NA	CASSIRQISLGRNTQYF	TGTGCCAGCAGCATCAGACAGATCTCATTAGGTAGAAATACGCAGTATTTT
TRBJ1-6	NA	TRBV12-3/TRBV12-4	TRBD1	CASSGQGTYNSPLHF	TGTGCCAGCAGTGGACAGGGGACCTATAATTCACCCCTCCACTTT
TRBJ1-6	few	TRBV12-3/TRBV12-4	NA	CASSQTGNSPLHF	TGTGCCAGCAGCCAGACCGGGAATTCACCCCTCCACTTT
TRBJ2-1	NA	TRBV7-9	NA	CASSFSGRYNEQFF	TGTGCCAGCAGCTTTTCGGGCCGATACAATGAGCAGTTCTTC
TRBJ1-1	NA	TRBV7-6	NA	CASSQGPGNTEAFF	TGTGCCAGCAGCCAAGGCCCGGGGAACACTGAAGCTTTCTTT
TRBJ2-1	NA	TRBV11-1	NA	CASSQEIAVPNEQFF	TGTGCCAGCAGCCAAGAGATAGCGGTGCCCAATGAGCAGTTCTTC
TRBJ2-7	NA	TRBV5-4	NA	CASRYLDRPYEQYF	TGTGCCAGCAGATATCTGGACAGACCCTACGAGCAGTACTTC
TRBJ1-1	NA	TRBV5-1	NA	CASSLLPWQARKNTEAFF	TGCGCCAGCAGCTTATTACCGTGGCAGGCTCGCAAGAATACTGAAGCTTTCTTT
TRBJ1-4	NA	TRBV4-2	TRBD1	CASSQLGQAIEKLFF	TGTGCCAGCAGCCAGCTTGGACAGGCAATTGAAAAACTGTTTTTT
TRBJ1-1	few	TRBV29-1	NA	CSVDTGNTEAFF	TGCAGCGTGGATACAGGGAACACTGAAGCTTTCTTT
TRBJ2-3	many	TRBV5-5	TRBD2	CASSFLAGEWGGTDTQYF	TGTGCCAGCAGCTTCCTAGCGGGGGAGTGGGGTGGCACAGATACGCAGTATTTT
TRBJ2-1	NA	TRBV7-9	TRBD2	CASSLAGGPSGEQFF	TGTGCCAGCAGTCTAGCGGGAGGGCCCTCGGGTGAGCAGTTCTTC